The T cell receptor beta chain described here comes from a study of T cells in localized non-small cell lung cancer. Of note for this clone: Its matching antigen is unknown.

The CDR3 sequence is 13 residues long. V dropped 6 bases and J dropped 3 bases, with 11 bases sitting between them. Germline V gene lookup returns CDR1 KGHSH and CDR2 LQKENI. General study results and limits: Across samples, adjacent lung featured a median roughly 60 of the top 100 tumor clones. Heterogeneity is still possible, as just one tumor region was sequenced.

Method: immunoSEQ multiplex PCR; TCRdb's copy keeps in-frame clones and lacks some. The sample carries around 83,000 clones, over 70% recorded once. The sequence came from a man between 40 and 69 years old with stage II squamous cell lung carcinoma. The source was PBMCs, collected before any cancer treatment. The V and J genes are TRBV18 and TRBJ1-1; D is ambiguous. The CDR3 nucleotides are TGTGCCAGCTCGTCTCCAGCCCACACTGAAGCTTTCTTT. Translation: CASSSPAHTEAFF.